These T cell receptor beta chains were read from a single sample in a study of cytomegalovirus exposure and HLA in healthy donors. Only in-frame clones appear in the TCRdb table, and some are missing; sequencing was by immunoSEQ multiplex PCR. The sample includes about 82,000 clones, 90% to 95% of them seen just once. Material: PBMCs. The receptors derive from a man younger than 35 in good health and CMV-seronegative. Each CDR3 is given with its conserved first and last residue. A D gene is named only where the DNA matches it firmly. Clone size is stated in some rows and not others, as once, few, many or a class when expanded.

clone size: -
V gene: TRBV7-9
D gene: -
CDR3 length: 16
J gene: TRBJ2-3
CDR3 protein: CASILTDSSSTDTQYF
CDR3 DNA: TGTGCCAGCATATTGACAGATTCCTCTAGCACAGATACGCAGTATTTT

clone size: -
V gene: TRBV4-2
D gene: TRBD2
CDR3 length: 16
J gene: TRBJ2-1
CDR3 protein: CASSQDPSGSRNEQFF
CDR3 DNA: TGTGCCAGCAGCCAAGACCCGAGCGGGAGTAGGAATGAGCAGTTCTTC

clone size: -
V gene: TRBV11-3
D gene: -
CDR3 length: 19
J gene: TRBJ2-3
CDR3 protein: CASSFARVGQYSSTDTQYF
CDR3 DNA: TGTGCCAGCAGCTTTGCGCGTGTGGGGCAGTACTCTAGCACAGATACGCAGTATTTT

clone size: -
V gene: TRBV7-3
D gene: TRBD1
CDR3 length: 13
J gene: TRBJ1-1
CDR3 protein: CASSSRGYTEAFF
CDR3 DNA: TGTGCCAGCAGCTCCAGGGGGTACACTGAAGCTTTCTTT

clone size: -
V gene: TRBV28
D gene: TRBD2
CDR3 length: 14
J gene: TRBJ2-4
CDR3 protein: CASMGSGRSNIQYF
CDR3 DNA: TGTGCCAGCATGGGTAGCGGGAGATCTAACATTCAGTACTTC

clone size: -
V gene: TRBV4-1
D gene: -
CDR3 length: 14
J gene: TRBJ1-1
CDR3 protein: CASSQDHSNTEAFF
CDR3 DNA: TGCGCCAGCAGCCAAGATCACAGCAACACTGAAGCTTTCTTT

clone size: -
V gene: TRBV2
D gene: -
CDR3 length: 13
J gene: TRBJ2-5
CDR3 protein: CASNYASQETQYF
CDR3 DNA: TGTGCCAGCAACTATGCCAGCCAAGAGACCCAGTACTTC

clone size: -
V gene: TRBV30
D gene: TRBD1
CDR3 length: 16
J gene: TRBJ1-4
CDR3 protein: CAWSRGSGTGNEKLFF
CDR3 DNA: TGTGCCTGGAGCCGAGGGTCCGGGACAGGGAATGAAAAACTGTTTTTT

clone size: -
V gene: TRBV10-3
D gene: -
CDR3 length: 12
J gene: TRBJ1-1
CDR3 protein: CAVQGGGTEAFF
CDR3 DNA: TGTGCCGTACAGGGTGGAGGCACTGAAGCTTTCTTT

clone size: -
V gene: TRBV6-6
D gene: -
CDR3 length: 15
J gene: TRBJ2-5
CDR3 protein: CASSYTRGLQETQYF
CDR3 DNA: TGTGCCAGCAGCTACACCAGGGGCCTCCAAGAGACCCAGTACTTC

clone size: -
V gene: TRBV5-1
D gene: TRBD1
CDR3 length: 15
J gene: TRBJ2-2
CDR3 protein: CASSLGGQGTGELFF
CDR3 DNA: TGCGCCAGCAGCTTGGGTGGACAGGGAACCGGGGAGCTGTTTTTT

clone size: -
V gene: TRBV21-1
D gene: -
CDR3 length: 18
J gene: TRBJ2-7
CDR3 protein: CASSKGTSGSLSSYEQYF
CDR3 DNA: TGTGCCAGCAGCAAAGGGACTAGCGGGAGCTTGTCATCCTACGAGCAGTACTTC

clone size: -
V gene: TRBV11-2
D gene: -
CDR3 length: 14
J gene: TRBJ1-1
CDR3 protein: CASSLVLGGTEAFF
CDR3 DNA: TGTGCCAGCAGCTTAGTACTAGGAGGCACTGAAGCTTTCTTT

clone size: -
V gene: TRBV27
D gene: -
CDR3 length: 14
J gene: TRBJ2-7
CDR3 protein: CASSLSTSFYEQYF
CDR3 DNA: TGTGCCAGCAGTCTCAGTACTAGTTTCTACGAGCAGTACTTC

clone size: -
V gene: TRBV5-6
D gene: -
CDR3 length: 14
J gene: TRBJ1-5
CDR3 protein: CASSPGQHNQPQHF
CDR3 DNA: TGTGCCAGCAGCCCGGGACAACACAATCAGCCCCAGCATTTT

clone size: -
V gene: TRBV27
D gene: TRBD1
CDR3 length: 13
J gene: TRBJ1-5
CDR3 protein: CASSGTGNQPQHF
CDR3 DNA: TGTGCCAGCAGCGGGACAGGCAATCAGCCCCAGCATTTT

clone size: once
V gene: TRBV30
D gene: TRBD1
CDR3 length: 15
J gene: TRBJ2-7
CDR3 protein: CAWRSGTVLSYEQYF
CDR3 DNA: TGTGCCTGGAGGTCCGGGACAGTACTCTCCTACGAGCAGTACTTC

clone size: -
V gene: TRBV7-8
D gene: -
CDR3 length: 15
J gene: TRBJ1-1
CDR3 protein: CASSYREIMNTEAFF
CDR3 DNA: TGTGCCAGCAGCTACAGGGAAATCATGAACACTGAAGCTTTCTTT

clone size: -
V gene: TRBV7-8
D gene: -
CDR3 length: 17
J gene: TRBJ2-7
CDR3 protein: CASSLARGGGLPYEQYF
CDR3 DNA: TGTGCCAGCAGCTTAGCGCGGGGCGGGGGCCTTCCATACGAGCAGTACTTC

clone size: -
V gene: TRBV5-6
D gene: TRBD1
CDR3 length: 16
J gene: TRBJ1-2
CDR3 protein: CASSRSGQGAYYGYTF
CDR3 DNA: TGTGCCAGCAGCCGTTCCGGACAGGGGGCTTACTATGGCTACACCTTC

clone size: -
V gene: TRBV11-2
D gene: TRBD2
CDR3 length: 15
J gene: TRBJ2-5
CDR3 protein: CASSETSGPWETQYF
CDR3 DNA: TGTGCCAGCAGCGAAACTAGCGGCCCTTGGGAGACCCAGTACTTC

clone size: -
V gene: TRBV25-1
D gene: -
CDR3 length: 14
J gene: TRBJ1-2
CDR3 protein: CASSGGGRANGYTF
CDR3 DNA: TGTGCCAGCAGTGGCGGGGGCAGGGCCAATGGCTACACCTTC

clone size: once
V gene: TRBV5-1
D gene: -
CDR3 length: 14
J gene: TRBJ1-1
CDR3 protein: CASSHAGWAAEAFF
CDR3 DNA: TGCGCCAGCAGCCACGCGGGCTGGGCAGCAGAAGCTTTCTTT

clone size: -
V gene: TRBV4-1
D gene: -
CDR3 length: 14
J gene: TRBJ1-5
CDR3 protein: CASSQVTDNQPQHF
CDR3 DNA: TGCGCCAGCAGCCAAGTGACAGACAATCAGCCCCAGCATTTT

clone size: -
V gene: TRBV2
D gene: -
CDR3 length: 14
J gene: TRBJ1-1
CDR3 protein: CASRLRGGDTEAFF
CDR3 DNA: TGTGCCAGCAGACTCAGGGGAGGGGACACTGAAGCTTTCTTT

clone size: -
V gene: TRBV2
D gene: TRBD2
CDR3 length: 15
J gene: TRBJ2-1
CDR3 protein: CASSGLAGVSNEQFF
CDR3 DNA: TGTGCCAGCAGTGGCCTAGCGGGGGTTAGTAATGAGCAGTTCTTC

clone size: -
V gene: TRBV6-6
D gene: -
CDR3 length: 12
J gene: TRBJ2-7
CDR3 protein: CASTQGPYEQYF
CDR3 DNA: TGTGCCAGCACCCAGGGGCCCTACGAGCAGTACTTC

clone size: -
V gene: TRBV6-5
D gene: TRBD2
CDR3 length: 15
J gene: TRBJ2-1
CDR3 protein: CASSYLTSGGAEQFF
CDR3 DNA: TGTGCCAGCAGTTACTTGACTAGCGGGGGGGCGGAGCAGTTCTTC

clone size: -
V gene: TRBV4-1
D gene: TRBD2
CDR3 length: 19
J gene: TRBJ2-7
CDR3 protein: CASSQVFSLAGGTTYEQYF
CDR3 DNA: TGCGCCAGCAGCCAGGTCTTCTCACTAGCGGGAGGCACCACCTACGAGCAGTACTTC

clone size: -
V gene: TRBV4-3
D gene: -
CDR3 length: 14
J gene: TRBJ2-7
CDR3 protein: CASSQESYSYEQYF
CDR3 DNA: TGCGCCAGCAGCCAAGAATCGTACTCCTACGAGCAGTACTTC

clone size: -
V gene: TRBV7-2
D gene: -
CDR3 length: 13
J gene: TRBJ1-1
CDR3 protein: CASSPSPDTEAFF
CDR3 DNA: TGTGCCAGCAGCCCCTCCCCAGACACTGAAGCTTTCTTT

clone size: -
V gene: TRBV5-1
D gene: TRBD2
CDR3 length: 16
J gene: TRBJ2-7
CDR3 protein: CASSFLERGLSYEQYF
CDR3 DNA: TGCGCCAGCAGCTTTTTAGAGCGGGGCCTCTCCTACGAGCAGTACTTC

clone size: -
V gene: TRBV30
D gene: -
CDR3 length: 11
J gene: TRBJ2-1
CDR3 protein: CAWSVRDEQFF
CDR3 DNA: TGTGCCTGGAGTGTACGGGATGAGCAGTTCTTC

clone size: -
V gene: TRBV15
D gene: -
CDR3 length: 16
J gene: TRBJ2-1
CDR3 protein: CATSRAGQYHYNEQFF
CDR3 DNA: TGTGCCACCAGCAGGGCTGGACAGTATCACTACAATGAGCAGTTCTTC

clone size: -
V gene: TRBV5-1
D gene: -
CDR3 length: 12
J gene: TRBJ2-5
CDR3 protein: CASSSNQETQYF
CDR3 DNA: TGCGCCAGCAGCTCCAACCAAGAGACCCAGTACTTC

clone size: -
V gene: TRBV10-3
D gene: -
CDR3 length: 16
J gene: TRBJ1-5
CDR3 protein: CAISELGGVSNQPQHF
CDR3 DNA: TGTGCCATCAGTGAGCTGGGGGGAGTTAGCAATCAGCCCCAGCATTTT

clone size: -
V gene: TRBV6-6
D gene: -
CDR3 length: 13
J gene: TRBJ1-2
CDR3 protein: CATSRDTNYGYTF
CDR3 DNA: TGTGCCACCTCGAGGGACACCAACTATGGCTACACCTTC

clone size: -
V gene: TRBV5-1
D gene: -
CDR3 length: 15
J gene: TRBJ2-1
CDR3 protein: CASSLVPQLNNEQFF
CDR3 DNA: TGCGCCAGCAGCTTGGTACCGCAACTTAACAATGAGCAGTTCTTC

clone size: -
V gene: TRBV7-2
D gene: -
CDR3 length: 14
J gene: TRBJ2-2
CDR3 protein: CASSPIGGTGELFF
CDR3 DNA: TGTGCCAGCAGCCCCATTGGGGGGACCGGGGAGCTGTTTTTT

clone size: -
V gene: TRBV7-9
D gene: TRBD2
CDR3 length: 15
J gene: TRBJ2-2
CDR3 protein: CASRRLAGNTGELFF
CDR3 DNA: TGTGCCAGCAGGAGACTAGCGGGGAACACCGGGGAGCTGTTTTTT

clone size: -
V gene: TRBV19
D gene: TRBD2
CDR3 length: 16
J gene: TRBJ2-7
CDR3 protein: CASSITRLPSGHEQYF
CDR3 DNA: TGTGCCAGTAGTATAACAAGGCTCCCTAGCGGCCACGAGCAGTACTTC

clone size: -
V gene: TRBV5-1
D gene: TRBD1
CDR3 length: 15
J gene: TRBJ2-5
CDR3 protein: CASSRGQGWEETQYF
CDR3 DNA: TGCGCCAGCAGCAGGGGACAGGGATGGGAAGAGACCCAGTACTTC

clone size: -
V gene: TRBV5-1
D gene: TRBD2
CDR3 length: 17
J gene: TRBJ2-7
CDR3 protein: CASSLGTSGRAGYEQYF
CDR3 DNA: TGCGCCAGCAGCTTGGGGACTAGCGGGAGGGCCGGGTACGAGCAGTACTTC

clone size: once
V gene: TRBV6-1
D gene: -
CDR3 length: 13
J gene: TRBJ1-5
CDR3 protein: CASSEGVTSAQHF
CDR3 DNA: TGTGCCAGCAGTGAAGGCGTGACATCGGCCCAGCATTTT

clone size: -
V gene: TRBV28
D gene: -
CDR3 length: 12
J gene: TRBJ1-2
CDR3 protein: CASFPGGYGYTF
CDR3 DNA: TGTGCCAGCTTCCCGGGGGGGTATGGCTACACCTTC

clone size: -
V gene: TRBV6-1
D gene: -
CDR3 length: 15
J gene: TRBJ1-4
CDR3 protein: CASSEDFQVNEKLFF
CDR3 DNA: TGTGCCAGCAGTGAAGATTTTCAGGTTAATGAAAAACTGTTTTTT

clone size: -
V gene: TRBV5-1
D gene: TRBD1
CDR3 length: 15
J gene: TRBJ2-7
CDR3 protein: CASRRDRSSSYEQYF
CDR3 DNA: TGCGCCAGCAGACGGGACAGGTCGAGCTCCTACGAGCAGTACTTC

clone size: -
V gene: TRBV5-5
D gene: -
CDR3 length: 14
J gene: TRBJ1-2
CDR3 protein: CASSLLGAGVGYTF
CDR3 DNA: TGTGCCAGCAGCTTGCTGGGGGCCGGGGTCGGCTACACCTTC

clone size: -
V gene: TRBV4-3
D gene: -
CDR3 length: 16
J gene: TRBJ1-4
CDR3 protein: CASSQETVTGFEKLFF
CDR3 DNA: TGCGCCAGCAGCCAAGAGACGGTGACAGGCTTCGAAAAACTGTTTTTT

clone size: -
V gene: TRBV7-2
D gene: TRBD1
CDR3 length: 13
J gene: TRBJ1-2
CDR3 protein: CASSQGANYGYTF
CDR3 DNA: TGTGCCAGCAGTCAGGGGGCAAACTATGGCTACACCTTC

clone size: -
V gene: TRBV4-2
D gene: -
CDR3 length: 15
J gene: TRBJ2-7
CDR3 protein: CASSPAAPPPYEQYF
CDR3 DNA: TGTGCCAGCAGCCCCGCGGCACCCCCCCCCTACGAGCAGTACTTC

clone size: -
V gene: TRBV4-2
D gene: -
CDR3 length: 15
J gene: TRBJ1-1
CDR3 protein: CASSQDRGANTEAFF
CDR3 DNA: TGTGCCAGCAGCCAAGATCGGGGGGCGAACACTGAAGCTTTCTTT

clone size: -
V gene: TRBV15
D gene: TRBD1
CDR3 length: 15
J gene: TRBJ1-2
CDR3 protein: CATSSQTGPNYGYTF
CDR3 DNA: TGTGCCACCAGCAGCCAGACAGGGCCAAACTATGGCTACACCTTC

clone size: -
V gene: TRBV6-5
D gene: -
CDR3 length: 15
J gene: TRBJ2-7
CDR3 protein: CASSYSVRGHYEQYF
CDR3 DNA: TGTGCCAGCAGTTACTCGGTCAGGGGACACTACGAGCAGTACTTC

clone size: -
V gene: TRBV13
D gene: TRBD2
CDR3 length: 16
J gene: TRBJ2-5
CDR3 protein: CASSLTAGGVRETQYF
CDR3 DNA: TGTGCCAGCAGCCTAACGGCGGGAGGTGTCCGAGAGACCCAGTACTTC

clone size: -
V gene: TRBV6-6
D gene: -
CDR3 length: 16
J gene: TRBJ2-3
CDR3 protein: CASSYRQPPGSDTQYF
CDR3 DNA: TGTGCCAGCAGTTACCGACAGCCCCCAGGATCAGATACGCAGTATTTT

clone size: -
V gene: TRBV7-2
D gene: -
CDR3 length: 14
J gene: TRBJ1-5
CDR3 protein: CASSSRDTDQPQHF
CDR3 DNA: TGTGCCAGCAGCTCCCGGGACACGGATCAGCCCCAGCATTTT